Listed here are 24 T cell receptor beta chains from one sample, sequenced in a study of identical twins. Each CDR3 protein gets one entry after TCRdb re-called the 5' RACE reads with MiXCR. Of hundreds of thousands of distinct CDR3 sequences detected, less than 25% appear once; the ten largest clones hold roughly 4%. The sample was also reused in another study, on T cells expressing NK-cell markers.

The sequenced sample consisted of PBMCs. The receptors here all came from a young woman in good health.

V and J are TRBV5-1 and TRBJ1-2, with TRBD1 as a possible D gene (6 bases). Germline CDR1 SGHRS, CDR2 YFSETQ. This CDR3 contains 14 residues. V was shortened by 1 base and J by 3 bases, with 10 bases between the two germline ends. The DNA for the CDR3 is TGCGCCAGCAGCTTGACGGCAGGGGACTATGGCTACACCTTC. Amino acid sequence: CASSLTAGDYGYTF.

This clonotype was counted only a few times. V gene TRBV6-2 or TRBV6-3 combines with J gene TRBJ2-1; 13 bases are shared with TRBD2. The germline V gene has CDR1 MNHEY and CDR2 SVGEGT. Unmatched junction bases numbered 13, after V lost 4 bases and J lost 1 base. CDR3 size: 20 residues. The CDR3 DNA is TGTGCCAGCAGTTCCGTCTTACTAGCGGGAGGGTTTCGGTCCTACAATGAGCAGTTCTTC. This codes for CASSSVLLAGGFRSYNEQFF.

The chain has TRBV5-1 and TRBJ2-2, with D possibly being TRBD1 (6 bases). Per germline, CDR1 SGHRS and CDR2 YFSETQ. V dropped 7 bases and J dropped 5 bases, with 21 bases sitting between them. This CDR3 is built from 16 residues. The CDR3 DNA is TGCGCCAGCGCATCCAGAGGGGGATCGGGAACCGGGGAGCTGTTTTTT. Amino acid sequence: CASASRGGSGTGELFF.

The chain links TRBV9 to TRBJ2-3; tentatively, D is TRBD1 (6 bases). Trimming cost V 3 bases and J 0 bases, with 14 bases left between them. There are 16 residues in the CDR3. Germline loops: CDR1 SGDLS, CDR2 YYNGEE. Here the CDR3 reads CASSGLGGYSTDTQYF. In nucleotides, the CDR3 is TGTGCCAGCAGCGGTTTAGGGGGATACAGCACAGATACGCAGTATTTT.

The V call is TRBV20-1, the J call TRBJ2-1; TRBD1 aligns across 9 bases. There are 14 residues in the CDR3. V shed 5 bases, J shed 6 bases, and the junction held 8 bases outside the gene matches. Per the germline V gene, CDR1 is DFQATT and CDR2 is SNEGSKA (reference sequence). In nucleotides, the CDR3 is TGCAGTGCTGTACTACTGGGACAGGGCAATGAGCAGTTCTTC. Translation: CSAVLLGQGNEQFF.

This clonotype turned up a few times. Possible read error: a much larger clone is one base away. The rearrangement links TRBV12-3 or TRBV12-4 to TRBJ2-7; no definite D call. Between the trimmed V and J ends, which lost 6 bases and 2 bases, there was a span of 8 bases. CDR3 length equals 12 residues. CDR3 sequence reads: CASSPSAYEQYF. The CDR3 bases are TGTGCCAGCAGCCCCAGCGCCTACGAGCAGTACTTC.

The chain recombines TRBV5-1 with TRBJ2-7; D is uncertain. V shed 0 bases and J shed 5 bases, with 15 bases lying between them. CDR3 length: 15 residues. From germline, CDR1 is SGHRS and CDR2 YFSETQ. The CDR3 region has the DNA TGCGCCAGCAGCTTGGAGCTCTCGTATACTGACGAGCAGTACTTC. As protein: CASSLELSYTDEQYF.

The CDR3 region is CSARVLQGAHGYTF. The CDR3 region has the DNA TGCAGTGCTAGAGTCTTACAGGGGGCGCATGGCTACACCTTC. The chain uses TRBV20-1 and TRBJ1-2; 9 nucleotides line up with TRBD1. This CDR3 region has 14 residues. Unmatched junction bases numbered 6, after V lost 1 base and J lost 6 bases. The V gene's germline CDR1 is DFQATT and CDR2 SNEGSKA (reference sequence).

The gene calls are TRBV20-1 and TRBJ2-3; 9 bases match TRBD2. Germline V gives CDR1 DFQATT, CDR2 SNEGSKA (reference sequence). Trimming at V came to 5 bases and at J to 0 bases, leaving 6 bases not matched to a gene. The CDR3 totals 15 residues. This CDR3 reads CSARQRGESTDTQYF. For the CDR3, the DNA is TGCAGTGCTCGGCAGCGGGGGGAAAGCACAGATACGCAGTATTTT.

V and J are TRBV12-3 or TRBV12-4 and TRBJ2-4, with D perhaps matching TRBD2 (7 bases). The CDR3 has 14 residues. V was pared by 6 bases and J by 8 bases, with 17 bases between. Written as DNA, the CDR3 is TGTGCCAGCAGCCCCCCCGCGGGGGCGTACATTCAGTACTTC. Protein sequence: CASSPPAGAYIQYF.

The rearrangement links TRBV18 to TRBJ2-3; 10 bases line up with TRBD2. V was clipped by 1 base and J by 4 bases; unmatched bases: 8. This CDR3 comprises 17 residues. The germline CDR1 and CDR2 sequences are KGHSH and LQKENI. CDR3 DNA sequence: TGTGCCAGCTCACCACGCGTAAGCGGGGGGGCCCCAGATACGCAGTATTTT. The encoded protein is CASSPRVSGGAPDTQYF.

This clonotype appeared a few times. The chain carries TRBV20-1 and TRBJ2-1; 7 positions agree with TRBD2. CDR3 length: 16 amino acids. Germline V gene sequence: CDR1 DFQATT, CDR2 SNEGSKA (reference sequence). The J segment lost 1 base and the V segment lost 3 bases, leaving 9 bases of the junction unmatched. CDR3 in amino acids: CSASEQTSRSYNEQFF. Here the CDR3 DNA reads TGCAGTGCTAGTGAGCAGACTAGCCGGTCCTACAATGAGCAGTTCTTC.

This clonotype came up many times. The chain carries TRBV20-1 and TRBJ2-1, with D tentatively TRBD1 or TRBD2 (5 bases each). This CDR3 region has 14 residues. Trimming took off 5 bases at V and 3 bases at J, with 14 bases between the two ends. Germline assignment: CDR1 DFQATT and CDR2 SNEGSKA (reference sequence). CDR3 loop: CSALKGPNYNEQFF. CDR3 nucleotides: TGCAGTGCTCTTAAGGGACCCAACTACAATGAGCAGTTCTTC.

This clonotype was detected many times. The chain is built from TRBV20-1 and TRBJ1-2; TRBD1 agrees at 9 bases. Trimming removed 3 bases from V and 2 bases from J; junction bases left unmatched: 4. This CDR3 has 14 residues. CDR1 is DFQATT and CDR2 is SNEGSKA in the germline V gene (reference sequence). This CDR3 is CSARGGQGNYGYTF. The CDR3, as DNA: TGCAGTGCTAGGGGAGGACAGGGGAACTATGGCTACACCTTC.

V is TRBV10-3 and J is TRBJ2-5; 14 nucleotides match TRBD2. With V trimmed by 6 bases and J by 5 bases, 2 bases remained unmatched. The CDR3 consists of 14 residues. Germline lookup yields CDR1 ENHRY and CDR2 SYGVKD. This chain's CDR3 is CAIRGTSGGETQYF. The CDR3, as DNA: TGTGCCATCAGGGGGACTAGCGGGGGCGAGACCCAGTACTTC.

V gene TRBV5-1 combines with J gene TRBJ2-5, with TRBD2 identical over 8 bases. The germline CDR1 and CDR2 sequences are SGHRS and YFSETQ. The junction had 5 bases not matched to a gene; V was cut back by 1 base and J by 3 bases. The CDR3 sequence is 15 residues long. The CDR3 here is CASSLIVSGEETQYF. The CDR3 bases are TGCGCCAGCAGCTTGATTGTTAGCGGGGAAGAGACCCAGTACTTC. Full variable domain (outside the CDR3, taken from reference TRBV5-1 and TRBJ2-5): KAGVTQTPRYLIKTRGQQVTLSCSPISGHRSVSWYQQTPGQGLQFLFEYFSETQRNKGNFPGRFSGRQFSNSRSEMNVSTLELGDSALYLCASSLIVSGEETQYFGPGTRLLVL.

This clonotype has only a few counts. The gene calls are TRBV12-3 or TRBV12-4 and TRBJ2-1, with D perhaps TRBD1 (6 bases). This CDR3 is 14 amino acids long. V gave up 6 bases and J gave up 5 bases, with 14 bases separating them. DNA for the CDR3: TGTGCCAGCAGGCCGACGGACAGAAACAATGAGCAGTTCTTC. Its translation is CASRPTDRNNEQFF.

This chain uses TRBV7-6 with TRBJ2-7, with 7 nucleotides matching TRBD2. The CDR3 length is 12 residues. Germline loops: CDR1 SGHVS, CDR2 FNYEAQ. Trimming cost V 2 bases and J 12 bases; bases outside gene matches: 7. The CDR3 sequence is CASSLPREVLYF. The CDR3 DNA sequence: TGTGCCAGCAGCTTACCCCGGGAGGTCCTGTACTTC.

This clonotype was detected a few times. The chain has TRBV7-9 and TRBJ2-1; D is perhaps TRBD1 (6 bases). CDR1 SEHNR and CDR2 FQNEAQ come from the germline V gene (reference sequence). V was trimmed by 5 bases and J by 6 bases, leaving 20 bases between them. This CDR3 region has 16 residues. The CDR3 loop is CASSRTGSSNGNEQFF. Here the CDR3 DNA reads TGTGCCAGCAGCCGTACAGGGTCCTCTAACGGCAATGAGCAGTTCTTC.

V usage is TRBV6-1 and J usage is TRBJ1-6, with 8 bases identical to TRBD1. Germline V gives CDR1 MNHNS, CDR2 SASEGT. This CDR3 has 14 amino acids. V lost 8 bases and J lost 8; bases outside the gene matches: 8. CDR3: CASGRTGSDSPLHF. The CDR3 region has the DNA TGTGCCAGCGGAAGGACAGGGTCCGATTCACCCCTCCACTTT.

This clonotype was recorded a few times. The CDR3 is CASSHTSGGYNEQFF. The CDR3 coding sequence is TGTGCCAGCAGCCATACTAGCGGGGGGTACAATGAGCAGTTCTTC. The J gene is TRBJ2-1, the V gene TRBV3-1, with 12 bases lining up with TRBD2. The V gene end was trimmed by 3 bases and the J gene end by 4 bases; junction bases not matched to a gene: 1. The CDR3 is made up of 15 amino acids. The germline gives CDR1 LGHDT, CDR2 YNNKEL (reference sequence).

CDR3: CASSSTGILTDTQYF. DNA for the CDR3: TGTGCCAGCAGCTCGACAGGGATCTTGACAGATACGCAGTATTTT. The J gene is TRBJ2-3, the V gene TRBV7-2; 7 bases align to TRBD1. The V segment lost 4 bases and the J segment 3 bases; nucleotides outside the gene matches: 7. The CDR3 loop spans 15 amino acids. The germline V gene has CDR1 SGHTA and CDR2 FQGNSA.

The genes are TRBV7-2 and TRBJ2-5; maybe TRBD2 (5 bases). Germline CDR1 is SGHTA and CDR2 is FQGNSA. CDR3 size: 14 residues. Deletions cut 0 bases from V and 3 bases from J, with 8 bases between. The CDR3 region is CASSLATRKETQYF. DNA of the CDR3: TGTGCCAGCAGCTTAGCTACTAGAAAAGAGACCCAGTACTTC.

The chain combines TRBV6-2 or TRBV6-3 with TRBJ2-1; 10 nucleotides agree with TRBD2. CDR3 length: 15 amino acids. Germline values: CDR1 MNHEY, CDR2 SVGEGT. V lost 6 bases, J lost 8 bases, and 10 bases stayed unmatched. CDR3 region: CASSRGKREGDEQFF. Here the CDR3 DNA reads TGTGCCAGCAGCCGGGGGAAGCGGGAGGGTGATGAGCAGTTCTTC.